The 27 T cell receptor beta chains reported below all come from one sample, sequenced in a study of T cell clonality in common variable immunodeficiency (dated by TCRdb to about 2015). Overall study results and their limits: Fewer deletions and N-nucleotide insertions were reportedly observed in CVID TCRbeta sequences, and highly modified clones with 13 or more V deletions were reportedly absent from CVID TCRbeta sequences.

No antigen is known for these receptors. The library was prepared using the immunoSEQ multiplex PCR assay. TCRdb limited this immuneACCESS table to in-frame rearrangements with V and J called. A share of clones is missing; checked studies link under half to unresolved V genes, and the rest is unexplained. For this sample, approximately 5,700 clones appear and none is a singleton. The ten largest account for more than 11% of the sample. Specimen: peripheral blood mononuclear cells. The source is a human donor with common variable immunodeficiency.

A few counts support this clone. The DNA ends 3 residues before the CDR3 does, and the rest of the CDR3 is filled in from the germline J gene. The genes are TRBV5-6 and TRBJ2-7; a weak D match, TRBD1 (5 bases). The CDR3 spans 14 residues. Per the germline V gene, CDR1 is SGHDT and CDR2 is YYEEEE. V was cut by 5 bases and J by 2 bases, with 14 bases left in between. The covered CDR3 bases are TGTGCCAGCAGACGGACCGACAGTACCTACGAG. This gives the protein CASRRTDSTYE. The full CDR3 protein reads CASRRTDSTYEQYF.

This clone is medium-sized. The CDR3 is cut off 3 residues early in the read; its end comes from the germline J gene. This rearrangement joins TRBV12-3 or TRBV12-4 to TRBJ2-1; unclear D gene. Deletions cut 6 bases from V and 0 bases from J, with 18 bases between. The CDR3 covers 17 residues. The DNA read from the CDR3 is TGTGCCAGCAGCAAGTCGCCTACCCGTAGCTCCTACAATGAG. Residues: CASSKSPTRSSYNE. The whole CDR3 is CASSKSPTRSSYNEQFF.

This clone appeared many times. The covered CDR3 bases are TGTGCCAGCAGGGGACAGGGGGGATACGAG. It codes for CASRGQGGYE. The full-length CDR3 reads as CASRGQGGYEQYF. This rearrangement joins TRBV28 to TRBJ2-7; 11 positions agree with TRBD1. The missing CDR3 end, 3 residues past where the read stops, is filled in from the germline J gene. CDR1 and CDR2 (germline): MDHEN, SYDVKM. CDR3 length: 13 residues. V lost 6 bases to trimming and J lost 4 bases; unmatched junction nucleotides: 2. Combining the CDR3 with reference TRBV28 and TRBJ2-7 gives the whole variable domain DVKVTQSSRYLVKRTGEKVFLECVQDMDHENMFWYRQDPGLGLRLIYFSYDVKMKEKGDIPEGYSVSREKKERFSLILESASTNQTSMYLCASRGQGGYEQYFGPGTRLTVT.

In regard to this clone: The read ends 3 residues early relative to the CDR3; the germline J gene fills the gap. The J gene is TRBJ2-6, the V gene TRBV2; TRBD2 might be the D (7 bases). Germline loops: CDR1 SNHLY, CDR2 FYNNEI. The CDR3 spans 12 residues. The CDR3 here is CAGGGVQGVLTF. The sequenced part of the CDR3 DNA is TGTGCCGGAGGGGGGGTCCAGGGGGTC.

Many counts were recorded for this clone. The read finishes 3 residues shy of the CDR3 end, and the germline J gene is used to complete it. The chain is built from TRBV19 and TRBJ1-1; TRBD1 agrees at 8 bases. Trimming at V came to 4 bases and at J to 4 bases, leaving 11 bases not matched to a gene. CDR1 LNHDA and CDR2 SQIVND come from the germline V gene (reference sequence). The CDR3 extends over 16 amino acids. CDR3 residues: CASSTWTGRESTEAFF. The sequenced part of the CDR3 DNA is TGTGCCAGTAGTACCTGGACAGGGCGAGAGAGCACTGAA.

For this clone: From the germline J gene comes the end of the CDR3, since the read stops 3 residues before it. The chain joins TRBV6-2 or TRBV6-3 to TRBJ1-4; TRBD1 aligns across 8 bases. V lost 5 bases to trimming and J lost 4 bases; unmatched junction nucleotides: 12. The CDR3 length is 17 residues. The germline V gene encodes CDR1 MNHEY and CDR2 SVGEGT. CDR3 DNA (partial): TGTGCCAGCAGTCCGGCCGGGACAGGACTTCTTAATGAAAAA. The encoded protein is CASSPAGTGLLNEK. The full CDR3 is CASSPAGTGLLNEKLFF.

As concerns this clone: Coverage ceases 3 residues before the CDR3 finishes, and the germline J gene fills in the end. This chain connects TRBV29-1 to TRBJ2-3, with 8 bases that match TRBD1. J lost 3 bases, V lost 7 bases, and 12 bases had no gene match. This CDR3 is built from 15 residues. Germline V CDR1 and CDR2: SQVTM, ANQGSEA. The part of the CDR3 DNA that was read is TGCAGCGGCCTCCCGCAGGGGGCGCGAACAGATACG. Translated, it gives CSGLPQGARTDT. The whole CDR3 reads CSGLPQGARTDTQYF.

Remarks on this clone: The CDR3 is cut off 3 residues early in the read; its end comes from the germline J gene. The gene calls are TRBV19 and TRBJ1-1; the D is unclear. The germline V and J ends were trimmed by 7 bases and 1 base, with 4 bases remaining between them. Germline V CDR1 and CDR2: LNHDA, SQIVND (reference sequence). CDR3 size: 11 residues. CDR3 residues: CASIKNTEAFF. The part of the CDR3 DNA that was read is TGTGCCAGTATCAAGAACACTGAA.

The table lists this clone with a few counts. The CDR3 is cut off 3 residues early in the read; its end comes from the germline J gene. The chain has TRBV5-1 and TRBJ2-5, with 8 bases that match TRBD2. Germline loops: CDR1 SGHRS, CDR2 YFSETQ. V lost 1 base and J lost 6; bases outside the gene matches: 17. This CDR3 spans 18 amino acids. The CDR3 spells CASSLTVAGGGGEKTQYF. CDR3 bases read: TGCGCCAGCAGCTTGACGGTTGCGGGGGGAGGAGGAGAGAAGACC.

Ten or more counts support this clone. One end of the junction fails to match germline, which may point to a read error. The CDR3 here is CASSHGTGGQDTQYF. CDR3 DNA (partial): TGCGCCAGCAGCCACGGGACAGGGGGTCAAGATACG. The V and J genes are TRBV4-2 and TRBJ2-3; TRBD1 matches 11 bases. The read falls 3 residues short of the CDR3 end, and the missing part is taken from the germline J gene. The CDR3 loop spans 15 amino acids. CDR1 LGHNA and CDR2 YNFKEQ come from the germline V gene.

This clone has just a few counts. The CDR3 goes on 3 residues after the read ends, and that part is filled in from the germline J gene. J is TRBJ2-5 and V is TRBV18; the D gene is possibly TRBD1 (6 bases). Per germline, CDR1 KGHSH and CDR2 LQKENI. The CDR3 totals 17 residues. Trimming cost V 3 bases and J 5 bases, with 22 bases left between them. The CDR3 DNA, read in part, is TGTGCCAGCTCACCCCTGTCGGACAGCCGAAATGGGGAGACC. Translation: CASSPLSDSRNGET. The entire CDR3 protein reads CASSPLSDSRNGETQYF.

As for this clone: The CDR3 end is not reached by the read, which stops 3 residues before it; the germline J gene fills it in. The chain employs TRBV18 and TRBJ2-7; 7 bases match TRBD2. Germline trimming cut 9 bases from V and 0 bases from J; bases unmatched to any gene: 11. The germline CDR1 and CDR2 sequences are KGHSH and LQKENI. The CDR3 runs 15 residues. CDR3 residues: CASTGGRTPSYEQYF. The CDR3 DNA, read in part, is TGTGCCAGTACGGGAGGCAGGACACCCTCCTACGAG.

With regard to this clone: The read falls 3 residues short of the CDR3 end, and the missing part is taken from the germline J gene. J is TRBJ2-6 and V is TRBV19, with 8 bases that match TRBD1. Germline values: CDR1 LNHDA, CDR2 SQIVND (reference sequence). This CDR3 contains 20 residues. V shed 1 base, J shed 0 bases, and the junction held 11 bases outside the gene matches. The covered CDR3 bases are TGTGCCAGTAGTATAGCGGACAGGGTCTCCCCACTCTCTGGGGCCAACGTC. This encodes CASSIADRVSPLSGANV. The full CDR3 sequence reads CASSIADRVSPLSGANVLTF.

This clone turned up a few times. The CDR3 end is not reached by the read, which stops 3 residues before it; the germline J gene fills it in. V gene TRBV18 combines with J gene TRBJ2-2; 9 nucleotides line up with TRBD1. Unmatched junction bases numbered 11, after V lost 6 bases and J lost 6 bases. The CDR3 length is 16 residues. Germline assignment: CDR1 KGHSH and CDR2 LQKENI. CDR3 in amino acids: CASSPSGTGPSGELFF. The CDR3 bases that were read are TGTGCCAGCTCTCCTTCCGGGACAGGGCCGTCCGGGGAG.

In the case of this clone: The read terminates 3 residues before the CDR3 end, so the remaining end is supplied by the germline J gene. This chain uses TRBV19 with TRBJ1-5; D perhaps matches TRBD1 (5 bases). CDR1 is LNHDA and CDR2 is SQIVND in the germline V gene (reference sequence). V was pared by 9 bases and J by 6 bases, with 15 bases between. The CDR3 consists of 13 residues. The CDR3 spells CASNIQGGQPQHF. Incomplete CDR3 DNA: TGTGCCAGCAATATTCAGGGAGGTCAGCCC.

This clone was seen only a few times. The read falls 3 residues short of the CDR3 end, and the missing part is taken from the germline J gene. The chain joins TRBV6-1 to TRBJ1-1; perhaps TRBD1 as D (5 bases). Germline V gene sequence: CDR1 MNHNS, CDR2 SASEGT. The length of the CDR3 is 14 residues. Trimming stripped 1 base from V and 4 bases from J, with 10 bases between. The CDR3 region is CASSEVGQGTEAFF. The covered CDR3 bases are TGTGCCAGCAGTGAAGTGGGTCAGGGCACTGAA.

This clone is medium-sized. The CDR3 goes on 3 residues after the read ends, and that part is filled in from the germline J gene. The rearrangement links TRBV2 to TRBJ2-5; 9 bases agree with TRBD2. V lost 1 base, J lost 3 bases, and 6 bases stayed unmatched. The CDR3 is made up of 16 amino acids. The germline gives CDR1 SNHLY, CDR2 FYNNEI. The sequenced CDR3 bases are TGTGCCAGCAGTGAAGTAGCGGGGGAGGTGAAAGAGACC. Residues: CASSEVAGEVKET. The whole CDR3 sequence reads CASSEVAGEVKETQYF.

This clone was recorded many times. The CDR3 end is not reached by the read, which stops 3 residues before it; the germline J gene fills it in. The V and J genes are TRBV19 and TRBJ2-5; the match to TRBD2 covers 11 bases. The V segment lost 0 bases and the J segment 4 bases; nucleotides outside the gene matches: 1. Germline V gives CDR1 LNHDA, CDR2 SQIVND (reference sequence). The CDR3 has 15 residues. This CDR3 reads CASSIELAGVETQYF. The sequenced CDR3 bases are TGTGCCAGTAGTATAGAACTAGCGGGAGTAGAGACC. Using reference TRBV19 and TRBJ2-5 for the parts outside the CDR3, the full variable domain is DGGITQSPKYLFRKEGQNVTLSCEQNLNHDAMYWYRQDPGQGLRLIYYSQIVNDFQKGDIAEGYSVSREKKESFPLTVTSAQKNPTAFYLCASSIELAGVETQYFGPGTRLLVL.

This clone was observed a handful of times. The read stops 3 residues short of the end of the CDR3; the missing end is completed from the germline J gene. This chain connects TRBV7-9 to TRBJ1-4; D gene ambiguous. The CDR3 is made up of 12 amino acids. Between the trimmed V and J ends, which lost 5 bases and 8 bases, there was a span of 9 bases. Germline loops: CDR1 SEHNR, CDR2 FQNEAQ (reference sequence). CDR3: CASSEGGEKLFF. The DNA read from the CDR3 is TGTGCCAGCAGCGAGGGTGGGGAAAAA. The whole variable domain, filled in from reference TRBV7-9 and TRBJ1-4, reads DTGVSQNPRHKITKRGQNVTFRCDPISEHNRLYWYRQTLGQGPEFLTYFQNEAQLEKSRLLSDRFSAERPKGSFSTLEIQRTEQGDSAMYLCASSEGGEKLFFGSGTQLSVL.

With respect to this clone: The CDR3 end is not reached by the read, which stops 3 residues before it; the germline J gene fills it in. The chain has TRBV19 and TRBJ1-2, with D tentatively TRBD1 (6 bases). Germline lookup yields CDR1 LNHDA and CDR2 SQIVND (reference sequence). V lost 1 base to trimming and J lost 6 bases, with 12 bases between them. CDR3 size: 14 residues. The CDR3 bases that were read are TGTGCCAGTAGTATAGCAGGACAGAGGCATGGC. Translating gives CASSIAGQRHG. The whole CDR3 sequence is CASSIAGQRHGYTF.

A remark on this clone: The read gets to within 3 residues of the CDR3 end, and the germline J gene fills in the rest. This chain uses TRBV7-9 with TRBJ1-4, with D hard to call. CDR3 length: 13 amino acids. The V and J ends lost 2 bases and 6 bases respectively, with 7 bases between them. The germline V gene encodes CDR1 SEHNR and CDR2 FQNEAQ (reference sequence). The covered CDR3 bases are TGTGCCAGCAGCTTAAGCTACGATGAAAAA. Protein product: CASSLSYDEK. The full CDR3 protein reads CASSLSYDEKLFF.

This clone showed up just a few times. This specimen includes other DNA sequences encoding the same CDR3. This CDR3 reads CASSVTSGPYNEQFF. CDR3 bases read: TGTGCCAGCAGCGTGACTAGCGGGCCCTACAATGAG. The rearrangement joins TRBV7-2 to TRBJ2-1, with 10 bases identical to TRBD2. The read falls 3 residues short of the CDR3 end, and the missing part is taken from the germline J gene. The CDR3 contains 15 residues. The V gene's germline CDR1 is SGHTA and CDR2 FQGNSA. The J segment lost 2 bases and the V segment lost 5 bases, leaving 3 bases of the junction unmatched.

This clone came up a few times. The CDR3 end is not reached by the read, which stops 3 residues before it; the germline J gene fills it in. The chain carries TRBV19 and TRBJ2-5; 9 nucleotides agree with TRBD2. The CDR3 length is 16 residues. The germline gives CDR1 LNHDA, CDR2 SQIVND (reference sequence). Trimming took 3 bases from V and 5 from J; bases not matched to a gene: 10. The CDR3 region is CASSIRGREGQETQYF. Incomplete CDR3 DNA: TGTGCCAGTAGTATTAGGGGGCGGGAGGGCCAGGAGACC.

This clone has more than one count but fewer than ten. This chain's CDR3 is CASSLAGGQGYEQYF. Partial CDR3 DNA: TGTGCCAGCAGCTTAGCGGGGGGACAGGGGTACGAG. The gene calls are TRBV7-6 and TRBJ2-7; 10 bases align to TRBD1. The read terminates 3 residues before the CDR3 end, so the remaining end is supplied by the germline J gene. CDR1 and CDR2 (germline): SGHVS, FNYEAQ. J lost 4 bases, V lost 0 bases, and 3 bases had no gene match. This CDR3 has 15 amino acids.

As to this clone: The read ends 3 residues before the CDR3 terminus; that terminus is restored from the germline J gene. The chain employs TRBV6-1 and TRBJ1-2; TRBD1 is a possible D gene (6 bases). CDR3 size: 16 residues. The germline gives CDR1 MNHNS, CDR2 SASEGT. Trimming took off 0 bases at V and 1 base at J, with 12 bases between the two ends. CDR3 bases read: TGTGCCAGCAGTGAAGCCCTGGACAGTTATAACTATGGC. It yields the protein CASSEALDSYNYG. The full CDR3 sequence reads CASSEALDSYNYGYTF.

Ten or more counts support this clone. The read is 3 residues too short to cover the CDR3 end, so that end is filled in from the germline J gene. V is TRBV27 and J is TRBJ2-1, with TRBD1 as a possible D gene (8 bases). Germline V CDR1 and CDR2: MNHEY, SMNVEV (reference sequence). Trimming took off 5 bases at V and 8 bases at J, with 19 bases between the two ends. CDR3 length: 15 amino acids. The CDR3 DNA, read in part, is TGTGCCAGCAGTCCCAGACAGGGGAGCGGGGATGAG. Translation gives CASSPRQGSGDE. The whole CDR3 region reads CASSPRQGSGDEQFF.

This clone was observed a few times. The read terminates 3 residues before the CDR3 end, so the remaining end is supplied by the germline J gene. The gene calls are TRBV7-2 and TRBJ1-1; D unclear. Germline assignment: CDR1 SGHTA and CDR2 FQGNSA. The CDR3 is made up of 13 amino acids. V lost 5 bases and J 1 base, leaving 8 bases between the germline ends. This CDR3 reads CASSQHPNTEAFF. CDR3 bases read: TGTGCCAGCAGCCAACACCCGAACACTGAA.